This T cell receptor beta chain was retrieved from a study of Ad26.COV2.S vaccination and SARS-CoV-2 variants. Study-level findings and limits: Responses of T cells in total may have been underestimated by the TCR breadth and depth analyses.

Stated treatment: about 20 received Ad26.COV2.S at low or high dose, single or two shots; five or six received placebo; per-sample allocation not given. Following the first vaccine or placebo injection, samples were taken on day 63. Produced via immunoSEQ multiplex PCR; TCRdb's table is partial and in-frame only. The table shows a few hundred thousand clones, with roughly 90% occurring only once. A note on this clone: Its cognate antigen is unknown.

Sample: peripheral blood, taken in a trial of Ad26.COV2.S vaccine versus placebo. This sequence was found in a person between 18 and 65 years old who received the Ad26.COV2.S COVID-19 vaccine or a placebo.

The CDR3 coding sequence is TGTGCCAGCAGTCAGCCCACAGGCGGTAGCACTGAAGCTTTCTTT. Amino acid sequence: CASSQPTGGSTEAFF. V usage is TRBV6-6 and J usage is TRBJ1-1, with a tentative D call TRBD1 (5 bases). The V end was cut by 5 bases, the J end by 4 bases, with 17 bases between. This CDR3 spans 15 amino acids. Looked up from germline, CDR1 is MNHNY and CDR2 is SVGAGI (reference sequence).